What follows are 16 T cell receptor beta chains derived from one specimen sequenced in a study of T-cell reconstitution after alpha-beta-depleted transplantation in children. Preparation of the TCRbeta library used unique molecular identifiers. TCRdb called the PCR reads again in MiXCR, with one record for every CDR3 protein. The sample holds roughly 300,000 distinct CDR3 sequences, 11% seen once. The sample here was peripheral blood, taken 180 days after TCRalphabeta/CD19-depleted stem cell transplant. The origin of the receptors is a male patient under 10 years old who had a stem cell transplant for chronic granulomatous disease, so the T cells may come from the graft donor.

This clonotype was found many times. The genes are TRBV4-2 and TRBJ2-1; D call uncertain. CDR3 length: 14 residues. Trimming took 1 base from V and 6 from J, leaving 10 bases between them. In germline, CDR1 is LGHNA, CDR2 YNFKEQ. CDR3 residues: CASSQVRSSNEQFF. Written as DNA, the CDR3 is TGTGCCAGCAGCCAAGTCCGGTCGTCCAATGAGCAGTTCTTC.

Details on this clonotype: Given a much more abundant clone one base away, this may be a read error. This sequence joins TRBV20-1 and TRBJ1-1; maybe TRBD1 (5 bases). The CDR3 consists of 14 residues. Germline V gene lookup returns CDR1 DFQATT and CDR2 SNEGSKA (reference sequence). Written as DNA, the CDR3 is TGCAGTGCTAGAGGGCAGGGCGGCCACACTGAAGCTTCCTTT. Translating gives CSARGQGGHTEASF.

This clonotype was seen at least ten times. CDR3 sequence: CASSLRGQGAGGYTF. CDR3 coding DNA: TGTGCCAGCAGCTTGAGGGGACAGGGGGCGGGAGGCTACACCTTC. The rearrangement uses TRBV5-4 and TRBJ1-2; TRBD1 matches 12 bases. V dropped 1 base and J dropped 8; count of bases not matched to a gene: 6. This CDR3 has 15 residues. The germline V gene has CDR1 SGHNT and CDR2 YYREEE (reference sequence).

This clonotype came up a few times. This sequence joins TRBV2 and TRBJ2-1; D is undetermined. The CDR3 runs 14 residues. V was trimmed by 4 bases and J by 1 base, leaving 8 bases between them. Looked up from germline, CDR1 is SNHLY and CDR2 is FYNNEI. DNA of the CDR3: TGTGCCAGCAGTGGAACAGTTTCCTACAATGAGCAGTTCTTC. Its protein product is CASSGTVSYNEQFF.

This clonotype was recorded many times. The chain joins TRBV2 to TRBJ1-2; D perhaps matches TRBD1 (6 bases). CDR3 length: 13 amino acids. Germline V gives CDR1 SNHLY, CDR2 FYNNEI. With 6 bases removed from V and 7 bases from J, the gap between germline ends came to 15 bases. CDR3 DNA sequence: TGTGCCAGCAGGGGCAGGGGAGTAGTTGGCTACACCTTC. This translates into CASRGRGVVGYTF.

This clonotype was seen ten or more times. The rearrangement links TRBV10-3 to TRBJ2-3; the match to TRBD1 covers 8 bases. This CDR3 is built from 16 residues. V lost 4 bases and J lost 0; bases outside the gene matches: 6. Germline CDR1 ENHRY, CDR2 SYGVKD. CDR3 residues: CAISAGQAVSTDTQYF. The CDR3 nucleotides are TGTGCCATCAGTGCGGGACAGGCTGTAAGCACAGATACGCAGTATTTT.

This clonotype was recorded many times. This chain connects TRBV7-6 to TRBJ1-1; D unclear. In germline, CDR1 is SGHVS, CDR2 FNYEAQ. With 6 bases removed from V and 1 base from J, the gap between germline ends came to 12 bases. The CDR3 loop spans 14 amino acids. The CDR3 region has the DNA TGTGCCAGCAGTCTACAGATGGGGAACACTGAAGCTTTCTTT. This encodes CASSLQMGNTEAFF.

This clonotype was seen many times. The chain joins TRBV7-6 to TRBJ2-2; 12 bases agree with TRBD2. The CDR3 consists of 17 residues. Germline assignment: CDR1 SGHVS and CDR2 FNYEAQ. The V segment lost 2 bases and the J segment 0 bases; nucleotides outside the gene matches: 1. As DNA, the CDR3 is TGTGCCAGCAGCTTACTAGCGGGAGGGCCGAACACCGGGGAGCTGTTTTTT. Translated, it gives CASSLLAGGPNTGELFF.

This clonotype came up many times. The rearrangement uses TRBV25-1 and TRBJ2-3; the D gene is possibly TRBD1 (5 bases). Germline V gene sequence: CDR1 MGHDK, CDR2 SYGVNS. Between the trimmed V and J ends, which lost 6 bases and 0 bases, there was a span of 13 bases. The CDR3 runs 15 residues. CDR3 bases: TGTGCCAGCAGCAAGACAGAAACTAGCACAGATACGCAGTATTTT. Encoded protein: CASSKTETSTDTQYF.

In its sample, this clonotype was seen many times. The genes are TRBV7-9 and TRBJ2-7, with D unresolved. Trimming removed 1 base from V and 0 bases from J, with 7 bases in between. Germline CDR1 is SEHNR and CDR2 is FQNEAQ (reference sequence). The CDR3 is 14 amino acids. This chain's CDR3 is CASSLVGYSYEQYF. Written as DNA, the CDR3 is TGTGCCAGCAGCTTAGTGGGCTACTCCTACGAGCAGTACTTC.

This clonotype was recorded many times. This chain uses TRBV18 with TRBJ1-1; maybe TRBD1 (6 bases). The CDR3 totals 14 residues. CDR1 KGHSH and CDR2 LQKENI come from the germline V gene. V lost 2 bases to trimming and J lost 6 bases, with 13 bases between them. CDR3 nucleotide sequence: TGTGCCAGCTCACCAGAGGGGGGCTGGGCTGAAGCTTTCTTT. Protein: CASSPEGGWAEAFF.

About this clonotype: Since a much larger clone is just one base distant, this may be a read error. This rearrangement joins TRBV29-1 to TRBJ2-3; D is possibly TRBD1 (6 bases). Germline loops: CDR1 SQVTM, CDR2 ANQGSEA. V lost 4 bases to trimming and J lost 1 base, with 15 bases between them. This CDR3 comprises 15 residues. The CDR3 reads CSVGDHRDGTDTQYF. The CDR3 nucleotides are TGCAGCGTTGGGGACCACAGGGATGGCACAGATACGCAGTATTTT.

This clonotype was detected ten times or more. The rearrangement joins TRBV28 to TRBJ2-7, with 8 bases aligning to TRBD1. Germline-derived CDR1 and CDR2 are MDHEN and SYDVKM. V lost 6 bases to trimming and J lost 0 bases; unmatched junction nucleotides: 4. This CDR3 region has 14 residues. As DNA, the CDR3 is TGTGCCAGCAGCCACAGGGGGGCCTCCTACGAGCAGTACTTC. Amino acid sequence: CASSHRGASYEQYF.

This clonotype was seen ten or more times. The chain couples TRBV4-2 to TRBJ1-6; 9 bases match TRBD1. CDR1 is LGHNA and CDR2 is YNFKEQ in the germline V gene. Trimming at V came to 0 bases and at J to 4 bases, leaving 1 base not matched to a gene. The CDR3 is made up of 16 amino acids. The CDR3 DNA reads as TGTGCCAGCAGCCAAGAACAGGGGGCGTATAATTCACCCCTCCACTTT. Translation gives CASSQEQGAYNSPLHF.

This clonotype was counted many times. The chain carries TRBV20-1 and TRBJ2-7; 8 nucleotides align to TRBD2. V lost 3 bases and J lost 2; bases outside the gene matches: 6. Germline lookup yields CDR1 DFQATT and CDR2 SNEGSKA (reference sequence). This CDR3 comprises 14 residues. The DNA of the CDR3 is TGCAGTGCTAGCCGGACTAGCTTCCCCTACGAGCAGTACTTC. It yields the protein CSASRTSFPYEQYF.

This clonotype was recorded many times. The CDR3: CASSLGDITGELFF. CDR3 nucleotides: TGTGCCAGCAGCTTGGGGGATATTACCGGGGAGCTGTTTTTT. This chain links TRBV5-6 with TRBJ2-2; D uncertain. This CDR3 contains 14 residues. Looked up from germline, CDR1 is SGHDT and CDR2 is YYEEEE. V lost 0 bases and J lost 5, with 8 bases in between. The full variable domain, its missing parts supplied by reference TRBV5-6 and TRBJ2-2, is DAGVTQSPTHLIKTRGQQVTLRCSPKSGHDTVSWYQQALGQGPQFIFQYYEEEERQRGNFPDRFSGHQFPNYSSELNVNALLLGDSALYLCASSLGDITGELFFGEGSRLTVL.